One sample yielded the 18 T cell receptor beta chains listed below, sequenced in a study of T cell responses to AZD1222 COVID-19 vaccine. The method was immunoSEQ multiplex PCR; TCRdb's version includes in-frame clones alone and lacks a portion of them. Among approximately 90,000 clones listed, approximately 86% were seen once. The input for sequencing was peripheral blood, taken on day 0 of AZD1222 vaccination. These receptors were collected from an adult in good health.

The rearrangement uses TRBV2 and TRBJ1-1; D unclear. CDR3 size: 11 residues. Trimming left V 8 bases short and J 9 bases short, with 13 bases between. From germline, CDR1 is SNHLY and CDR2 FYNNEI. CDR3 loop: CASSTSVKAFF. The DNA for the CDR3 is TGTGCCAGCTCTACTTCCGTAAAAGCTTTCTTT.

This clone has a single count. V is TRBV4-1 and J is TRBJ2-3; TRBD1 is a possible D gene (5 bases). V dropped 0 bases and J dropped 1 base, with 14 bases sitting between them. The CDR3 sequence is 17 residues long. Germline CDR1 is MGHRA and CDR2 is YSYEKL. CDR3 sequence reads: CASSQEGAPRGTDTQYF. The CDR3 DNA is TGCGCCAGCAGCCAAGAAGGGGCCCCCCGGGGCACAGATACGCAGTATTTT.

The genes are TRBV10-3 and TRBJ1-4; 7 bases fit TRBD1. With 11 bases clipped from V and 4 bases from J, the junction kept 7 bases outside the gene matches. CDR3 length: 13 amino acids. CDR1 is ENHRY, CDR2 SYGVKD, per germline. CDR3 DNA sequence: TGTGCCTCTTGGACAGGTCTTAATGAAAAACTGTTTTTT. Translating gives CASWTGLNEKLFF.

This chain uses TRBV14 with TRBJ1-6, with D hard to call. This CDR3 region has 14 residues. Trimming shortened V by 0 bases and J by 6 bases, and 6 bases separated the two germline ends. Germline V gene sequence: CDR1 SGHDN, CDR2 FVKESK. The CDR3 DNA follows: TGTGCCAGCAGCCAAGATCAAAGTAATTCACCCCTCCACTTT. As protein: CASSQDQSNSPLHF.

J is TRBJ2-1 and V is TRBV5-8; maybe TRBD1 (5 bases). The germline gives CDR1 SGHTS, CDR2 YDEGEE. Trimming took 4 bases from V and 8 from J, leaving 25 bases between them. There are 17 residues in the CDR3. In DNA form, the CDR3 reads TGTGCCAGCAGCCCATGGACAAGGCGCCGCTCGGGTGATGAGCAGTTCTTC. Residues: CASSPWTRRRSGDEQFF.

For the CDR3, the DNA is TGTGCCAGCAGTCCGGGGACAGGGGGTAGCGGGAGGGCCTACGAGCAGTACTTC. It codes for CASSPGTGGSGRAYEQYF. The chain is built from TRBV7-6 and TRBJ2-7, with D possibly being TRBD1 or TRBD2 (11 bases each). V dropped 6 bases and J dropped 2 bases, with 26 bases sitting between them. The CDR3 runs to 18 residues. CDR1 and CDR2 from the germline V gene are SGHVS and FNYEAQ. Together with reference TRBV7-6 and TRBJ2-7, the CDR3 gives the full variable domain: GAGVSQSPRYKVTKRGQDVALRCDPISGHVSLYWYRQALGQGPEFLTYFNYEAQQDKSGLPNDRFSAERPEGSISTLTIQRTEQRDSAMYRCASSPGTGGSGRAYEQYFGPGTRLTVT.

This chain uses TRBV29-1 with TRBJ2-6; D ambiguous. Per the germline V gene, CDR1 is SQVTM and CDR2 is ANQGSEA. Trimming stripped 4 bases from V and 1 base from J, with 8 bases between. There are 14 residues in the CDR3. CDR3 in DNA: TGCAGCGTTGGACTGGGGTCTGGGGCCAACGTCCTGACTTTC. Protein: CSVGLGSGANVLTF.

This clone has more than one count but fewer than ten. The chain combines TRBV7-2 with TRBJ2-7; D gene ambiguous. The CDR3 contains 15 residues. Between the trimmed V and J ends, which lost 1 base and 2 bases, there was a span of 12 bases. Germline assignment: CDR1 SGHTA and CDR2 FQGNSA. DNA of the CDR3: TGTGCCAGCAGCTTAGTTAATCAGGCCGCCTACGAGCAGTACTTC. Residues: CASSLVNQAAYEQYF.

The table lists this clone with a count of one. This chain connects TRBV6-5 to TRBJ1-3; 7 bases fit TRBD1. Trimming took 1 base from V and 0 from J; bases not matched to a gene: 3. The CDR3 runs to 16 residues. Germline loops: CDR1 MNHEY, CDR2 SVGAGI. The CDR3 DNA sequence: TGTGCCAGCAGTTACTTGGGACAGAACTCTGGAAACACCATATATTTT. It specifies CASSYLGQNSGNTIYF.

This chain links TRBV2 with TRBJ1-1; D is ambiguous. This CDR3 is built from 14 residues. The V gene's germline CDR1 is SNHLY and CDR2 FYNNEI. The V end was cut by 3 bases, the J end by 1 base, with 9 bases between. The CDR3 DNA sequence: TGTGCCAGCAGTGACGCGCATTGGAACACTGAAGCTTTCTTT. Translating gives CASSDAHWNTEAFF.

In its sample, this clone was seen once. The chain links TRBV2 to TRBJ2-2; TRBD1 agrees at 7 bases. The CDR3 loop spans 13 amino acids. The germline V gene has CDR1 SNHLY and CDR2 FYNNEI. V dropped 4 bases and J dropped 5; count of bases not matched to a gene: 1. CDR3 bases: TGTGCCAGCAGTGCCAGGGGGACCGGGGAGCTGTTTTTT. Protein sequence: CASSARGTGELFF. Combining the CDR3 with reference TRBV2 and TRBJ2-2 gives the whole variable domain EPEVTQTPSHQVTQMGQEVILRCVPISNHLYFYWYRQILGQKVEFLVSFYNNEISEKSEIFDDQFSVERPDGSNFTLKIRSTKLEDSAMYFCASSARGTGELFFGEGSRLTVL.

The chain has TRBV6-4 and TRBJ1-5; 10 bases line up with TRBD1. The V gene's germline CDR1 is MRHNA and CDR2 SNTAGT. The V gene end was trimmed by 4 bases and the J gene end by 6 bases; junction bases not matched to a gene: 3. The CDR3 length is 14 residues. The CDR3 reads CASSGTGGAQPQHF. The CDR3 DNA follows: TGTGCCAGCAGTGGGACAGGGGGAGCTCAGCCCCAGCATTTT.

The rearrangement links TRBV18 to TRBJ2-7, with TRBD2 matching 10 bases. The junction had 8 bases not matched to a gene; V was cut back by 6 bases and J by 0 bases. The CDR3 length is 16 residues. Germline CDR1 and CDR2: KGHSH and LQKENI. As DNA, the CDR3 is TGTGCCAGCTCTTCACTAGCGGGATACAACTCCTACGAGCAGTACTTC. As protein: CASSSLAGYNSYEQYF.

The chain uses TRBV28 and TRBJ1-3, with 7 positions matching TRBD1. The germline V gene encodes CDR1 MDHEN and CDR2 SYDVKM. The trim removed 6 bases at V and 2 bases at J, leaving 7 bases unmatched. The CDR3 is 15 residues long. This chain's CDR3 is CASSHGTATGNTIYF. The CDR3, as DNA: TGTGCCAGCAGCCACGGGACAGCAACTGGAAACACCATATATTTT.

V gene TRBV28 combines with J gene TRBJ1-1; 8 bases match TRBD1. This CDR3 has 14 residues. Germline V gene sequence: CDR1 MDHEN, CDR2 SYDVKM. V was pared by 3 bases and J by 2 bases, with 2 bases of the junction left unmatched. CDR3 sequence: CASSLTGVNTEAFF. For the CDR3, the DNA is TGTGCCAGCAGTTTGACAGGGGTAAACACTGAAGCTTTCTTT.

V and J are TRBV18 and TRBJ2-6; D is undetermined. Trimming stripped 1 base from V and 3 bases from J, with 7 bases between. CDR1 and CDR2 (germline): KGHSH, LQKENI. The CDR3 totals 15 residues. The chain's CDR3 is CASSPQAFGANVLTF. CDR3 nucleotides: TGTGCCAGCTCACCACAGGCCTTTGGGGCCAACGTCCTGACTTTC.

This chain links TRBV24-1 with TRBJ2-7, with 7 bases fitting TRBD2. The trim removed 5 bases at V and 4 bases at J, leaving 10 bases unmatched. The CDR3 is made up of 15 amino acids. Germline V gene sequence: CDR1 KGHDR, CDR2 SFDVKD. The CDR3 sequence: CATSGEGFLFYEQYF. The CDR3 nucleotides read TGTGCCACCAGTGGGGAGGGATTCCTCTTTTACGAGCAGTACTTC.

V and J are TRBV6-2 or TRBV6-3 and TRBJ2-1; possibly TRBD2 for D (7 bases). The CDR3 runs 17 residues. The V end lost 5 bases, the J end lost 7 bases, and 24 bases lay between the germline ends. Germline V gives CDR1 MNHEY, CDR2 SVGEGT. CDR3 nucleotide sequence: TGTGCCAGCAGTGTTTTAGGGGGAGGGTTCCTAGGAAATGAGCAGTTCTTC. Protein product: CASSVLGGGFLGNEQFF.